These 2 T cell receptor beta chains came from one sample sequenced in a study of sequential checkpoint blockade in melanoma. This table comes from immunoSEQ multiplex PCR, and its TCRdb copy is limited to in-frame clones, with some not included. The table includes tens of thousands of clones, approximately 90% detected once. Sample treatment: randomized to nivolumab then ipilimumab (arm A) or the reverse (arm B). Material: CD8+ T cells sorted from blood (inferred from file names), obtained from a patient given nivolumab and ipilimumab in sequence. The origin of the receptors is a human donor with melanoma.

The CDR3 loop is CASSFRTGWPQHF. CDR3 in DNA: TGTGCCAGCAGTTTCAGGACAGGGTGGCCCCAGCATTTT. The chain recombines TRBV28 with TRBJ1-5; 8 nucleotides agree with TRBD1. V lost 3 bases, J lost 9 bases, and 4 bases stayed unmatched. CDR1 and CDR2 (germline): MDHEN, SYDVKM. This CDR3 comprises 13 residues.

This clone was observed once. The chain couples TRBV4-3 to TRBJ2-2; 9 bases match TRBD2. Per germline, CDR1 LGHNA and CDR2 YSLEER. With 1 base clipped from V and 7 bases from J, the junction kept 4 bases outside the gene matches. The CDR3 runs 15 residues. The CDR3 reads CASSQGVAGVGELFF. Here the CDR3 DNA reads TGCGCCAGCAGCCAAGGGGTAGCGGGAGTCGGGGAGCTGTTTTTT.